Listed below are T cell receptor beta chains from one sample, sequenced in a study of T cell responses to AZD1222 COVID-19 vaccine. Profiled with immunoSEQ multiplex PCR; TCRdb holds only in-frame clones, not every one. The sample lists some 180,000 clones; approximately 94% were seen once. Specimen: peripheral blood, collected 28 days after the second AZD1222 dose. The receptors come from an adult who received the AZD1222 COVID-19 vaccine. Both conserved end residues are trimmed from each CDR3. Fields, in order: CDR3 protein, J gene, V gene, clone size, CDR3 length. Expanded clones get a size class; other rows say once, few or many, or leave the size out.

ASSYSGQRLSPLH	TRBJ1-6	TRBV6-5	.	13
ASSPGTGPSGPDTQY	TRBJ2-3	TRBV7-9	.	15
ASKGGWSGELF	TRBJ2-2	TRBV2	.	11
ASSWESGNTIY	TRBJ1-3	TRBV5-1	.	11
ASRRSRANYGYT	TRBJ1-2	TRBV27	.	12
ASSYQQGYYGYT	TRBJ1-2	TRBV6-6	.	12
ASSYSMPGKAF	TRBJ1-1	TRBV6-5	few	11
ASRVAPSYNEQF	TRBJ2-1	TRBV27	.	12
ASSPGRTAIERAF	TRBJ1-1	TRBV18	.	13
SAPHRDGYT	TRBJ1-2	TRBV20-1	.	9
ASSPMSSGGGIANIQY	TRBJ2-4	TRBV5-6	.	16
ASSDRTSGNQPQH	TRBJ1-5	TRBV6-1	.	13
ASSHLGYVESYNSPLH	TRBJ1-6	TRBV27	.	16
ASRRTANSPLH	TRBJ1-6	TRBV6-5	.	11
ASRPLGRKLGNTIY	TRBJ1-3	TRBV6-4	.	14
ASSQVTGGALDGYT	TRBJ1-2	TRBV3-1/TRBV3-2	.	14
ASSFKGAHEQF	TRBJ2-1	TRBV5-4	.	11
ASSQDRVTEAF	TRBJ1-1	TRBV5-4	.	11
ASSSGGETDTQY	TRBJ2-3	TRBV6-2/TRBV6-3	.	12
ASSQTPGQWTGELF	TRBJ2-2	TRBV7-9	.	14
ASSYRGSGRWETQY	TRBJ2-5	TRBV6-6	once	14
ASSPGWRETQY	TRBJ2-5	TRBV7-9	.	11